The 14 T cell receptor beta chains listed next were all sequenced from one sample in a study of blood T cell repertoires in COVID-19. The table came from immunoSEQ multiplex PCR; TCRdb's copy has only in-frame clones and leaves some out. The sample includes under 80,000 clones, 86% seen only once; the top ten take 4.4%. The sample consisted of peripheral blood. These receptors originate from a man aged 45-60 years with active COVID-19.

This chain connects TRBV7-9 to TRBJ1-3; a weak D match, TRBD1 (5 bases). The CDR3 covers 14 residues. Trimming stripped 4 bases from V and 4 bases from J, with 11 bases between. Germline V CDR1 and CDR2: SEHNR, FQNEAQ (reference sequence). The CDR3, as DNA: TGTGCCAGCAGCTCCCAGGGAAGGGGAAACACCATATATTTT. As protein: CASSSQGRGNTIYF.

A note on this clone: An end of the junction does not agree with germline; a read error may underlie this. The V gene is TRBV13, the J gene TRBJ1-3; a weak D match, TRBD1 (5 bases). The CDR3 consists of 12 residues. CDR1 is PRHDT and CDR2 is FYEKMQ in the germline V gene (reference sequence). The chain's CDR3 is CASSSRAGSRSF. DNA for the CDR3: TGTGCCAGCAGCTCCAGGGCCGGGTCTCGGAGTTTT. Full variable domain (outside the CDR3, taken from reference TRBV13 and TRBJ1-3): AAGVIQSPRHLIKEKRETATLKCYPIPRHDTVYWYQQGPGQDPQFLISFYEKMQSDKGSIPDRFSAQQFSDYHSELNMSSLELGDSALYFCASSSRAGSRSFGEGSWLTVV.

The gene calls are TRBV6-2 or TRBV6-3 and TRBJ2-7, with a possible D match to TRBD2 (6 bases). Germline assignment: CDR1 MNHEY and CDR2 SVGEGT. Trimming shortened V by 2 bases and J by 1 base, and 12 bases separated the two germline ends. This CDR3 comprises 15 residues. CDR3 sequence: CASSYPGDGSYEQYF. Written as DNA, the CDR3 is TGTGCCAGCAGTTACCCGGGGGATGGATCCTACGAGCAGTACTTC.

This clone has a single count. V and J are TRBV2 and TRBJ2-1; 12 nucleotides match TRBD2. With V trimmed by 6 bases and J by 1 base, 10 bases remained unmatched. Germline CDR1 and CDR2: SNHLY and FYNNEI. This CDR3 contains 18 residues. In DNA form, the CDR3 reads TGTGCCAGCAGACTTGCTAGCGGGAGGGCCCCTTCCTACAATGAGCAGTTCTTC. This codes for CASRLASGRAPSYNEQFF.

This clone is a singleton in its sample. The genes are TRBV28 and TRBJ1-2; 11 nucleotides match TRBD1. Germline CDR1 is MDHEN and CDR2 is SYDVKM. CDR3 size: 17 residues. With 6 bases clipped from V and 4 bases from J, the junction kept 13 bases outside the gene matches. In nucleotides, the CDR3 is TGTGCCAGCAGCTCGGACAGGGGGCGCGAAGGGTCCTATGGCTACACCTTC. Protein product: CASSSDRGREGSYGYTF.

The chain couples TRBV6-2 or TRBV6-3 to TRBJ2-2; D ambiguous. V lost 5 bases, J lost 4 bases, and 14 bases lay in between. Germline assignment: CDR1 MNHEY and CDR2 SVGEGT. This CDR3 spans 15 amino acids. The CDR3 here is CASSPPRQLTGELFF. The CDR3 nucleotides read TGTGCCAGCAGTCCGCCGCGACAACTCACCGGGGAGCTGTTTTTT.

This chain uses TRBV5-1 with TRBJ1-2; D gene ambiguous. This CDR3 region has 13 residues. The germline V gene has CDR1 SGHRS and CDR2 YFSETQ. Trimming took 1 base from V and 8 from J, leaving 12 bases between them. The CDR3 nucleotides read TGCGCCAGCAGCTTGCAAACAGTAGAGGGCTACACCTTC. Amino acids: CASSLQTVEGYTF.

V is TRBV6-7 and J is TRBJ2-7, with a tentative D call TRBD2 (7 bases). TRBV6-7 is identified as an open reading frame with a role that is uncertain. The length of the CDR3 is 14 residues. V was cut by 2 bases and J by 5 bases, with 13 bases left in between. The CDR3 DNA is TGTGCCAGCAGTTACGTAGGGGGGGCTGACGAGCAGTACTTC. This codes for CASSYVGGADEQYF.

The chain couples TRBV6-5 to TRBJ1-2, with 7 bases that match TRBD1. The V and J ends lost 5 bases and 5 bases, in that order; junction bases with no gene match: 8. This CDR3 region has 14 residues. In germline, CDR1 is MNHEY, CDR2 SVGAGI. The CDR3 DNA is TGTGCCAGCAGTCTCCACGGGACAGATTATGGCTACACCTTC. It encodes CASSLHGTDYGYTF.

This clone was observed a handful of times. The J gene is TRBJ1-6, the V gene TRBV6-2 or TRBV6-3; perhaps TRBD1 as D (6 bases). CDR1 is MNHEY and CDR2 is SVGEGT in the germline V gene. This CDR3 has 15 amino acids. The ends were cut back, 5 bases at V and 10 bases at J, with 18 bases in the middle. The CDR3 is CASSLPTVQGSPLHF. The CDR3 DNA reads TGTGCCAGCAGTCTGCCAACCGTACAGGGCTCACCCCTCCACTTT.

The chain couples TRBV10-3 to TRBJ2-7; 9 positions match TRBD1. The CDR3 runs 13 residues. Trimming cost V 6 bases and J 7 bases; bases outside gene matches: 7. Germline loops: CDR1 ENHRY, CDR2 SYGVKD. CDR3: CAIRKQGADEQYF. The CDR3 coding sequence is TGTGCCATCAGAAAACAGGGGGCGGATGAGCAGTACTTC.

V gene TRBV29-1 combines with J gene TRBJ2-7; 7 nucleotides line up with TRBD1. V shed 7 bases and J 2 bases; nucleotides not matched to a gene: 8. The V gene's germline CDR1 is SQVTM and CDR2 ANQGSEA. This CDR3 has 13 amino acids. As DNA, the CDR3 is TGCAGCGCCCTCAAAACAGGGGCCTACGAGCAGTACTTC. Its translation: CSALKTGAYEQYF.

The genes are TRBV28 and TRBJ1-4; D is uncertain. Germline assignment: CDR1 MDHEN and CDR2 SYDVKM. V was trimmed by 2 bases and J by 7 bases, leaving 5 bases between them. The CDR3 consists of 12 residues. The CDR3 DNA reads TGTGCCAGCAGTTTAATCTCTGAAAAACTGTTTTTT. Protein: CASSLISEKLFF.

This chain joins TRBV18 and TRBJ1-6; 10 bases align to TRBD1. The V segment lost 1 base and the J segment 9 bases; nucleotides outside the gene matches: 3. CDR3 size: 15 residues. Germline V gene lookup returns CDR1 KGHSH and CDR2 LQKENI. The DNA of the CDR3 is TGTGCCAGCTCACCACTGACAGGGGGCGCTTCACCCCTCCACTTT. Protein: CASSPLTGGASPLHF.